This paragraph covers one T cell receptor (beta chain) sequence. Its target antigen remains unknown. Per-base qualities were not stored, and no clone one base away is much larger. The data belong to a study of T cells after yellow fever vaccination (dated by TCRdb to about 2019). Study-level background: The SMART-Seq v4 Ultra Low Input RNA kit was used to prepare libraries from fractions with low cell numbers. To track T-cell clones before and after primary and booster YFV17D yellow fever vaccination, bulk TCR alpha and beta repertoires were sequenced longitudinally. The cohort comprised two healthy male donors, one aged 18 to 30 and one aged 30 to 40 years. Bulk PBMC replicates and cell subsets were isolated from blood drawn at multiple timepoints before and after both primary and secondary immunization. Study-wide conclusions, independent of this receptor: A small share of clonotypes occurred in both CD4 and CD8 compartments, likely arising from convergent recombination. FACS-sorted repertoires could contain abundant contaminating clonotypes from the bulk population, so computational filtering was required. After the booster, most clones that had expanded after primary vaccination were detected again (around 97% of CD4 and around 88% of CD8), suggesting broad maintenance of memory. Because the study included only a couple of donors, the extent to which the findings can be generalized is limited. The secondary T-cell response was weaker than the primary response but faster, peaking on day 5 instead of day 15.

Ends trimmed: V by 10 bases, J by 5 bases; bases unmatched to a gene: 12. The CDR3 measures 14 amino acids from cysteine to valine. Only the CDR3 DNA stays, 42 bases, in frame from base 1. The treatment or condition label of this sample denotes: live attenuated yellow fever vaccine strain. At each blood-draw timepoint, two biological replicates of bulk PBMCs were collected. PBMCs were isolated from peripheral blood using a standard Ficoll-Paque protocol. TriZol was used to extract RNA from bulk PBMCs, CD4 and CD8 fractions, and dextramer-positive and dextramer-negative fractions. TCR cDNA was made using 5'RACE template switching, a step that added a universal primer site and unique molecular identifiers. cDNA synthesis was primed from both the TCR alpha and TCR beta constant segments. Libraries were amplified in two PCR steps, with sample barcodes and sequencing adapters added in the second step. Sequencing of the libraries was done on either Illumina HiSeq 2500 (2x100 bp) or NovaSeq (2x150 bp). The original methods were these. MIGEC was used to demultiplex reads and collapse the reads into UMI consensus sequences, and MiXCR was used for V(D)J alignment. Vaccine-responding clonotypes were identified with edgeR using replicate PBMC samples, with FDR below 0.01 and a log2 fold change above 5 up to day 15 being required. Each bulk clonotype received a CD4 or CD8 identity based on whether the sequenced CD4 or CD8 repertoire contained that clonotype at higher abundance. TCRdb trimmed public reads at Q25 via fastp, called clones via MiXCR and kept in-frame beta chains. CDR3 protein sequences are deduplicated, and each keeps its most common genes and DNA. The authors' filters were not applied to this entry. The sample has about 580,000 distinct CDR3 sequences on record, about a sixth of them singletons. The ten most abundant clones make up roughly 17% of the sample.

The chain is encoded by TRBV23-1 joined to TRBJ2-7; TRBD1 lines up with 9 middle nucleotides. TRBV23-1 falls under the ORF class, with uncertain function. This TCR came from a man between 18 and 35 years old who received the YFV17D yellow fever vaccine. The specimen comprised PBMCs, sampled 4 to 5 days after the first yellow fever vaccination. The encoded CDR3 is CAKDRGRLSNEQYV. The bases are TGCGCCAAAGACAGGGGGAGGTTAAGCAACGAGCAGTACGTC.